A selection of T cell receptor beta chains follows, all from one sample in a study of blood T cell repertoires in COVID-19. Using immunoSEQ multiplex PCR, the repertoire was profiled, and TCRdb retains in-frame clones only, with some absent. Among 100,000 to 110,000 clones listed, around nine tenths were seen once. Sequencing was carried out using peripheral blood. The receptors originated from a human donor in a cohort sampled during active COVID-19. CDR3s leave out the opening cysteine and the closing phenylalanine or tryptophan. D genes are given only for firm matches.

J: TRBJ2-7; V: TRBV5-4; D: NA; CDR3: ASSYTITGLSYEQY
J: TRBJ2-6; V: TRBV2; D: NA; CDR3: ASSAIQGVKAGANVLT
J: TRBJ2-3; V: TRBV5-4; D: TRBD2; CDR3: ASSLVTGGADTQY
J: TRBJ1-4; V: TRBV4-2; D: NA; CDR3: ASSQEGHRALRKLF
J: TRBJ1-3; V: TRBV30; D: NA; CDR3: AWSGTLATIY
J: TRBJ2-7; V: TRBV28; D: NA; CDR3: ASSLASPYEQY
J: TRBJ2-1; V: TRBV5-4; D: NA; CDR3: ASSLGQSSYNEQF
J: TRBJ2-3; V: TRBV2; D: TRBD1; CDR3: ASWRTGLTDTQY
J: TRBJ1-1; V: TRBV5-1; D: NA; CDR3: ASSFTQGWNTEAF
J: TRBJ2-2; V: TRBV27; D: TRBD2; CDR3: ASSLGLAGTTGELF
J: TRBJ2-7; V: TRBV7-9; D: NA; CDR3: ASSLAQPGLYEQY
J: TRBJ1-1; V: TRBV12-3/TRBV12-4; D: NA; CDR3: ASSYTRNTEAF
J: TRBJ2-1; V: TRBV15; D: NA; CDR3: ATSRAGKSYNEQF
J: TRBJ2-3; V: TRBV7-9; D: NA; CDR3: ASNHGGADTQY
J: TRBJ2-7; V: TRBV30; D: TRBD1; CDR3: AWEGTGAYEQY
J: TRBJ2-1; V: TRBV12-3/TRBV12-4; D: NA; CDR3: ASSHPRGDSQF
J: TRBJ1-3; V: TRBV11-3; D: NA; CDR3: ASSSGQGNTIY
J: TRBJ1-1; V: TRBV6-5; D: TRBD1; CDR3: ASSPTGGKAEAF
J: TRBJ1-1; V: TRBV25-1; D: NA; CDR3: ASSDSGPWAF
J: TRBJ1-1; V: TRBV27; D: NA; CDR3: AKVRHKNTEAF
J: TRBJ1-3; V: TRBV7-9; D: NA; CDR3: ASSLDRLIDSGNTIY
J: TRBJ1-1; V: TRBV4-1; D: TRBD1; CDR3: ASSAPNQGGTEAF
J: TRBJ2-7; V: TRBV19; D: NA; CDR3: ASTLRASSGYEQY
J: TRBJ1-1; V: TRBV6-5; D: NA; CDR3: ASSYSIGYNTEAF
J: TRBJ1-5; V: TRBV9; D: NA; CDR3: ASSPTGSMHQPQH
J: TRBJ1-2; V: TRBV6-5; D: TRBD1; CDR3: ASSPSRTGGRGYT
J: TRBJ2-2; V: TRBV10-3; D: TRBD1; CDR3: AIRKGADTGELF
J: TRBJ2-5; V: TRBV28; D: NA; CDR3: ASSPTDRQETQY
J: TRBJ2-3; V: TRBV27; D: TRBD2; CDR3: ASSFGGRFQADTQY
J: TRBJ1-1; V: TRBV29-1; D: NA; CDR3: SVVRVGRRDTEAF
J: TRBJ2-2; V: TRBV5-1; D: NA; CDR3: ASSLVITGELF
J: TRBJ1-5; V: TRBV19; D: NA; CDR3: ASSVRRQSNQPQH
J: TRBJ1-1; V: TRBV19; D: TRBD1; CDR3: ASSIPRTGRVTEAF
J: TRBJ1-6; V: TRBV7-2; D: NA; CDR3: ASSLEGGYNSPLH
J: TRBJ2-1; V: TRBV7-9; D: NA; CDR3: ASSYWDFYNEQF
J: TRBJ2-1; V: TRBV5-6; D: TRBD2; CDR3: ASSSSGRNRLEQF
J: TRBJ1-3; V: TRBV7-8; D: NA; CDR3: ASSLGQLSSGNTIY
J: TRBJ1-1; V: TRBV6-1; D: NA; CDR3: ASSERGLGTEAF
J: TRBJ2-3; V: TRBV5-1; D: TRBD2; CDR3: ASSLDGGGSSDTQY
J: TRBJ2-1; V: TRBV19; D: TRBD1; CDR3: ASSIERTGINEQF
J: TRBJ1-4; V: TRBV9; D: TRBD1; CDR3: ASSDGIQGQGREKLF